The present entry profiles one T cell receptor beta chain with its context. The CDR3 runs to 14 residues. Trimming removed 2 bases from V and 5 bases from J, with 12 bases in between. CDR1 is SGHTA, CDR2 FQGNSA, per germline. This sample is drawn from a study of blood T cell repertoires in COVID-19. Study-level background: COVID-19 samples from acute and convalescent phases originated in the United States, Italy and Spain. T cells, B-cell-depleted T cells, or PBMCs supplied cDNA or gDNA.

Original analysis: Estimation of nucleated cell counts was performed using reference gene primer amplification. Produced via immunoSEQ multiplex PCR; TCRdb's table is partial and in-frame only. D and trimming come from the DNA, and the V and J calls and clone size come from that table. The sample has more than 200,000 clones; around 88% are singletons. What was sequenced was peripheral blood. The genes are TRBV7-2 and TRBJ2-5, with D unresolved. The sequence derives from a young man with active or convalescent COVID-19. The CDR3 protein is CASSLLPGPETQYF. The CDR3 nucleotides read TGTGCCAGCAGCTTACTCCCAGGCCCCGAGACCCAGTACTTC.